Below are 3 T cell receptor beta chains sequenced from a single sample in a study of metastatic and nonmetastatic thyroid tumors. Not a single patient had been given any form of treatment at any point before undergoing thyroid surgery. TCRdb ran MiXCR on the PCR reads. In the table there are thousands of clones, 30% to 45% of which are singletons. Sequences were obtained from tumor tissue. These TCRs come from a female donor with papillary thyroid cancer or a benign thyroid nodule (not recorded which). Some clones in this sample may be carry-over from other donors' samples.

This clone was seen more than once but under ten times. V usage is TRBV6-2 or TRBV6-3 and J usage is TRBJ1-1; no clear D gene. Germline V lookup: CDR1 MNHEY, CDR2 SVGEGT. V shed 2 bases and J shed 6 bases, with 10 bases lying between them. The CDR3 spans 13 residues. The CDR3, as DNA: TGTGCCAGCAGTTACCGAGGGTTTTCTGAAGCTTTCTTT. Encoded protein: CASSYRGFSEAFF.

This clone has only one observation. The chain employs TRBV4-1 and TRBJ1-5; no reliable D call. CDR1 and CDR2 (germline): MGHRA, YSYEKL. V lost 4 bases, J lost 0 bases, and 10 bases lay in between. The CDR3 consists of 15 residues. In nucleotides, the CDR3 is TGCGCCAGCAGCCCAGGCCTTTATAGCAATCAGCCCCAGCATTTT. As protein: CASSPGLYSNQPQHF.

In its sample, this clone is medium-sized. The DNA for the CDR3 is TGCAGTGCATCAAGCGGAGTCACAGATACGCAGTATTTT. Amino acid sequence: CSASSGVTDTQYF. The V and J genes are TRBV20-1 and TRBJ2-3, with D possibly being TRBD2 (5 bases). This CDR3 region has 13 residues. Germline assignment: CDR1 DFQATT and CDR2 SNEGSKA (reference sequence). V was trimmed by 6 bases and J by 2 bases, leaving 12 bases between them.